A single sample gave rise to the 10 T cell receptor beta chains below, sequenced in a study of blood T cell repertoires in COVID-19. Assay used: immunoSEQ multiplex PCR; TCRdb lists only in-frame clones, some missing. This sample has under 300,000 clones, with about 79% found just once. The sample taken for sequencing was peripheral blood. Receptors were obtained from a woman older than 75 with acute or convalescent COVID-19.

Only one count was recorded for this clone. The rearrangement joins TRBV12-3 or TRBV12-4 to TRBJ1-1; perhaps TRBD1 as D (5 bases). The CDR3 totals 13 residues. V lost 7 bases and J 3 bases, leaving 12 bases between the germline ends. The CDR3 here is CASIIGGDTEAFF. DNA of the CDR3: TGTGCCAGCATCATCGGGGGGGACACTGAAGCTTTCTTT.

The V gene is TRBV29-1, the J gene TRBJ1-5; D is uncertain. The V end was cut by 4 bases, the J end by 0 bases, with 10 bases between. Germline CDR1 and CDR2: SQVTM and ANQGSEA. There are 14 residues in the CDR3. The CDR3 sequence is CSVGDSYSNQPQHF. CDR3 bases: TGCAGCGTTGGAGACTCCTATAGCAATCAGCCCCAGCATTTT.

The rearrangement uses TRBV7-3 and TRBJ2-2; D gene unclear. Germline CDR1 is SGHTA and CDR2 is FQGTGA. V lost 6 bases, J lost 2 bases, and 7 bases lay in between. CDR3 length: 13 residues. CDR3 region: CASRSTNTGELFF. In DNA form, the CDR3 reads TGTGCCAGCAGAAGCACTAACACCGGGGAGCTGTTTTTT.

This clone is a singleton in its sample. V gene TRBV5-4 combines with J gene TRBJ1-2, with 10 bases fitting TRBD1. CDR1 is SGHNT and CDR2 is YYREEE in the germline V gene (reference sequence). Germline trimming cut 3 bases from V and 8 bases from J; bases unmatched to any gene: 10. The CDR3 spans 15 residues. CDR3 DNA sequence: TGTGCCAGCAGCTCCACCGGGACAGGGGTGAACGGCTACACCTTC. Residues: CASSSTGTGVNGYTF.

The chain employs TRBV6-4 and TRBJ2-3; 14 positions match TRBD2. Looked up from germline, CDR1 is MRHNA and CDR2 is SNTAGT. This CDR3 spans 16 amino acids. The J segment lost 5 bases and the V segment lost 5 bases, leaving 6 bases of the junction unmatched. The CDR3 region is CASSPTSGGAGDTQYF. CDR3 DNA sequence: TGTGCCAGCAGTCCGACTAGCGGGGGGGCCGGAGATACGCAGTATTTT.

The CDR3 DNA sequence: TGTGCCAGCAGCCAAGATCTAGCCATGGACCAGACCCAGTACTTC. Amino acid sequence: CASSQDLAMDQTQYF. The chain is built from TRBV3-1 (or the pseudogene TRBV3-2) and TRBJ2-5; D possibly corresponds to TRBD2 (5 bases). This CDR3 region has 15 residues. V was cut by 0 bases and J by 6 bases, with 14 bases left in between. The germline CDR1 and CDR2 sequences are LGHDT and YNNKEL (reference sequence).

The chain recombines TRBV18 with TRBJ2-7; D gene uncertain. Looked up from germline, CDR1 is KGHSH and CDR2 is LQKENI. CDR3 size: 13 residues. The V gene lost 3 bases and the J gene lost 2 bases, with 8 bases spanning the gap. This CDR3 is CASSPSVAYEQYF. In DNA form, the CDR3 reads TGTGCCAGCTCACCCTCCGTTGCCTACGAGCAGTACTTC.

This chain joins TRBV5-1 and TRBJ2-3; 11 bases fit TRBD1. The CDR3 has 15 residues. Germline trimming cut 3 bases from V and 1 base from J; bases unmatched to any gene: 1. Germline V CDR1 and CDR2: SGHRS, YFSETQ. The DNA of the CDR3 is TGCGCCAGCAGCTGGACAGGGGGCCGCACAGATACGCAGTATTTT. Its protein is CASSWTGGRTDTQYF.

The chain is built from TRBV28 and TRBJ1-1, with TRBD1 matching 9 bases. From germline, CDR1 is MDHEN and CDR2 SYDVKM. CDR3 length: 15 amino acids. V lost 3 bases, J lost 5 bases, and 7 bases stayed unmatched. CDR3 residues: CASSFTGTGWTEAFF. The CDR3 coding sequence is TGTGCCAGCAGTTTCACCGGGACAGGGTGGACTGAAGCTTTCTTT.

This rearrangement joins TRBV2 to TRBJ1-2, with no clear D. Germline CDR1 SNHLY, CDR2 FYNNEI. The CDR3 is 12 amino acids. Between the trimmed V and J ends, which lost 2 bases and 5 bases, there was a span of 6 bases. The chain's CDR3 is CASSESVYGYTF. The CDR3 DNA is TGTGCCAGCAGTGAAAGCGTTTATGGCTACACCTTC. Using reference TRBV2 and TRBJ1-2 for the parts outside the CDR3, the full variable domain is EPEVTQTPSHQVTQMGQEVILRCVPISNHLYFYWYRQILGQKVEFLVSFYNNEISEKSEIFDDQFSVERPDGSNFTLKIRSTKLEDSAMYFCASSESVYGYTFGSGTRLTVV.